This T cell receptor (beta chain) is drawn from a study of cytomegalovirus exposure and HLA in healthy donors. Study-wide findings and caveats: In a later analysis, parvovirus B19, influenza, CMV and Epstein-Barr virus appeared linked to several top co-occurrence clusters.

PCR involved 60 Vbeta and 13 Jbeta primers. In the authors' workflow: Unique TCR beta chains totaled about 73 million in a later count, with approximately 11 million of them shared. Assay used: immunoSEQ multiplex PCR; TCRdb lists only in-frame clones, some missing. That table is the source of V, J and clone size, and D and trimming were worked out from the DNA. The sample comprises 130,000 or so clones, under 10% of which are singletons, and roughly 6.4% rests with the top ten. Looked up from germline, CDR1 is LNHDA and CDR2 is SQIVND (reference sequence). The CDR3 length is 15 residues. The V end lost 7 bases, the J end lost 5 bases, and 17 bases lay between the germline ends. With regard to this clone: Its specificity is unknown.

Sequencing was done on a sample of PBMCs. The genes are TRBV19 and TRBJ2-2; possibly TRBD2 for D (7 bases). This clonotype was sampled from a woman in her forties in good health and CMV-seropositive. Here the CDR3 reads CASKDPGGPTGELFF. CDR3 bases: TGTGCCAGTAAAGACCCGGGGGGCCCGACCGGGGAGCTGTTTTTT.